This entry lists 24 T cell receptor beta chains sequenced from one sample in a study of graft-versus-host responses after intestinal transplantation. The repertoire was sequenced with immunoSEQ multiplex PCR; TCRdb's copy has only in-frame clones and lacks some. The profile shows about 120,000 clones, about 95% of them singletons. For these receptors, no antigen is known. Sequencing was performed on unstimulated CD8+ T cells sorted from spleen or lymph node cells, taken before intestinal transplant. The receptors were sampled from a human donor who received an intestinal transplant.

The CDR3 DNA sequence: TGTGCCAGCAGTGTAGCACAGGGTAAAGCCGGCCACAATGAGCAGTTCTTC. Amino acids: CASSVAQGKAGHNEQFF. The J gene is TRBJ2-1, the V gene TRBV25-1, with D possibly TRBD1 on 6 matching bases. The CDR3 is made up of 17 amino acids. Trimming left V 4 bases short and J 5 bases short, with 21 bases between. Germline V gene lookup returns CDR1 MGHDK and CDR2 SYGVNS.

CDR3 coding DNA: TGTGCCAGCAGCGGGACAGGGCCTTCGGATACGCAGTATTTT. Its protein product is CASSGTGPSDTQYF. This chain connects TRBV9 to TRBJ2-3; 8 bases are shared with TRBD1. The germline V gene encodes CDR1 SGDLS and CDR2 YYNGEE. The CDR3 has 14 residues. After removal of 3 bases from V and 6 bases from J, the junction contained 6 bases not matched to a gene.

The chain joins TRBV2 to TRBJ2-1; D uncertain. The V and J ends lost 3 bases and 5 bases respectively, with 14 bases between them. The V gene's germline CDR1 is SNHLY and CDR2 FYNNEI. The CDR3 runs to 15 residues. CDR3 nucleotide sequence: TGTGCCAGCAGTGAGGCCCTAGAGGTCGACAATGAGCAGTTCTTC. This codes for CASSEALEVDNEQFF. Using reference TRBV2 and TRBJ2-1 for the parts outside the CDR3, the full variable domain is EPEVTQTPSHQVTQMGQEVILRCVPISNHLYFYWYRQILGQKVEFLVSFYNNEISEKSEIFDDQFSVERPDGSNFTLKIRSTKLEDSAMYFCASSEALEVDNEQFFGPGTRLTVL.

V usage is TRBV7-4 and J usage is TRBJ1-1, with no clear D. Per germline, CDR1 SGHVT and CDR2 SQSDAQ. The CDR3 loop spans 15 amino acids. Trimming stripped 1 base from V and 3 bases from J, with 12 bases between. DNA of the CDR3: TGTGCCAGCAGCTTAGTGGGCAGATTTTACACTGAAGCTTTCTTT. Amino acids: CASSLVGRFYTEAFF.

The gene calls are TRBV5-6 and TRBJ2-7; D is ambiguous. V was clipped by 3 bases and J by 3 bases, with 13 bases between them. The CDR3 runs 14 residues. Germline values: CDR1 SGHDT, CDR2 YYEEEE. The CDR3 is CASSSTPVYYEQYF. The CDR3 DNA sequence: TGTGCCAGCAGCTCGACTCCGGTATACTACGAGCAGTACTTC.

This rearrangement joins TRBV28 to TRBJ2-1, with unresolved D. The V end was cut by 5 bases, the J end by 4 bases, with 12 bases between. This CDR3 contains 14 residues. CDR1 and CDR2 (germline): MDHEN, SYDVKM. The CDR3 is CASSLRTAYNEQFF. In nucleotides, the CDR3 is TGTGCCAGCAGTCTCCGGACGGCGTACAATGAGCAGTTCTTC.

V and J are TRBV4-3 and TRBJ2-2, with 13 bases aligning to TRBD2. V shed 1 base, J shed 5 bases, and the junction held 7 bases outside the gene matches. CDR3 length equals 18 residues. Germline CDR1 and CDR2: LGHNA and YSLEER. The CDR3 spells CASSQAGTSGTITGELFF. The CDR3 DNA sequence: TGCGCCAGCAGCCAAGCTGGGACTAGCGGGACCATAACCGGGGAGCTGTTTTTT.

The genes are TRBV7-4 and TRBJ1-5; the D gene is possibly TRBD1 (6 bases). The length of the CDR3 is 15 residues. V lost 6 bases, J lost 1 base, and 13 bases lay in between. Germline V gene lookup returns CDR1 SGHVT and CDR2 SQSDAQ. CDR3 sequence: CASRKRGGSNQPQHF. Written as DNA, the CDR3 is TGTGCCAGCAGGAAAAGGGGGGGAAGCAATCAGCCCCAGCATTTT. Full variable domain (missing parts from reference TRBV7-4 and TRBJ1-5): GAGVSQSPRYKVAKRGRDVALRCDSISGHVTLYWYRQTLGQGSEVLTYSQSDAQRDKSGRPSGRFSAERPERSVSTLKIQRTEQGDSAVYLCASRKRGGSNQPQHFGDGTRLSIL.

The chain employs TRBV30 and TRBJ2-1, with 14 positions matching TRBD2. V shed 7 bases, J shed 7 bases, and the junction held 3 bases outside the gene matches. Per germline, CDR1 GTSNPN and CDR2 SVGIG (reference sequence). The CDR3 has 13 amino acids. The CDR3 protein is CALGLAGANEQFF. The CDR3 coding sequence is TGTGCCTTGGGACTAGCGGGAGCTAATGAGCAGTTCTTC.

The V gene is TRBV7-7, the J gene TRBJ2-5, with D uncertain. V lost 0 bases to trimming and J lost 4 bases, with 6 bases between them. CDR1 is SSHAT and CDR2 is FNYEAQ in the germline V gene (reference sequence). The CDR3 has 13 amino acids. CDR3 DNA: TGTGCCAGCAGCTTAGCGCTAAGAGAGACCCAGTACTTC. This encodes CASSLALRETQYF.

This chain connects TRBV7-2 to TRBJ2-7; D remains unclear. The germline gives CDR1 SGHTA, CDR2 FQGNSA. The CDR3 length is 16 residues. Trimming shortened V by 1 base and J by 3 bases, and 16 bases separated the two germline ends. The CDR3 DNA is TGTGCCAGCAGCTTAGTCCGGGCCGGTCTTCACTACGAGCAGTACTTC. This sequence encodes CASSLVRAGLHYEQYF.

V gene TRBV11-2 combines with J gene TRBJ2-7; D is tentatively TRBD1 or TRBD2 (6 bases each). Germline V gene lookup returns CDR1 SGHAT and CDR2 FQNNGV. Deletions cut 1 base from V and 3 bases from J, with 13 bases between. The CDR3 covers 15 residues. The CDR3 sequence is CASSLAGGEGYEQYF. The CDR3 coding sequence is TGTGCCAGCAGCTTAGCCGGGGGCGAGGGCTACGAGCAGTACTTC. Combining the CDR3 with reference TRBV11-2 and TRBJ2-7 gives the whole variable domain EAGVAQSPRYKIIEKRQSVAFWCNPISGHATLYWYQQILGQGPKLLIQFQNNGVVDDSQLPKDRFSAERLKGVDSTLKIQPAKLEDSAVYLCASSLAGGEGYEQYFGPGTRLTVT.

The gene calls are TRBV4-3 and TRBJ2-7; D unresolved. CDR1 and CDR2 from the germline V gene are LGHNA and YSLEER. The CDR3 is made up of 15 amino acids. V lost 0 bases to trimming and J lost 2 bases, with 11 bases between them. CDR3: CASSQDGNRAYEQYF. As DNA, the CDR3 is TGCGCCAGCAGCCAAGATGGAAACAGAGCCTACGAGCAGTACTTC.

This chain's CDR3 is CASSIPSGILDTQYF. The CDR3, as DNA: TGTGCCAGTAGTATCCCTAGCGGGATTTTAGATACGCAGTATTTT. V usage is TRBV19 and J usage is TRBJ2-3; the match to TRBD2 covers 9 bases. The germline V gene has CDR1 LNHDA and CDR2 SQIVND (reference sequence). The CDR3 contains 15 residues. With 3 bases clipped from V and 5 bases from J, the junction kept 6 bases outside the gene matches.

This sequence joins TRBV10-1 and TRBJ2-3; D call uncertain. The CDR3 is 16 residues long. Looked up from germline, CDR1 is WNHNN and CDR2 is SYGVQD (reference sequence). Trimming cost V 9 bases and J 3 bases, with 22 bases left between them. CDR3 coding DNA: TGCGCCAGGCCTCTAGGTACCCGTACCGGGACAGATACGCAGTATTTT. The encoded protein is CARPLGTRTGTDTQYF.

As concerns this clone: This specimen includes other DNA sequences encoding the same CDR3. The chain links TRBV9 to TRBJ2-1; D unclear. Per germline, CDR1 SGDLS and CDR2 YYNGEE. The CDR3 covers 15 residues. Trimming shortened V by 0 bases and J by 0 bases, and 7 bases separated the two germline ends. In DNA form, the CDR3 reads TGTGCCAGCAGCGTAGGGTCCAGCTCCTACAATGAGCAGTTCTTC. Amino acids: CASSVGSSSYNEQFF.

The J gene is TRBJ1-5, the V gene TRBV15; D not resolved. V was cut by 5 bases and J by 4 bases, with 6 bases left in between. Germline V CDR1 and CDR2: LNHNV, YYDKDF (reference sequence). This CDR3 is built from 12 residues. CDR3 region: CATSPRNQPQHF. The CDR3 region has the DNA TGTGCCACCAGCCCCAGAAATCAGCCCCAGCATTTT.

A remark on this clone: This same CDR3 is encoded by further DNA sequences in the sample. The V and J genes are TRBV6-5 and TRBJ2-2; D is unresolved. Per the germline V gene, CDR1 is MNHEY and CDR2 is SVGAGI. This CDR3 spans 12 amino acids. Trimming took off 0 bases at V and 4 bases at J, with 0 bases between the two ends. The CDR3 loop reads CASSYSTGELFF. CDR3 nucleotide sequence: TGTGCCAGCAGTTACTCCACCGGGGAGCTGTTTTTT.

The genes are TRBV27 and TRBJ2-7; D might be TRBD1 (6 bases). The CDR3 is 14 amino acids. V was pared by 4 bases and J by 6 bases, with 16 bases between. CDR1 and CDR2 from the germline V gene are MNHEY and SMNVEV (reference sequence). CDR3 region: CASSSFTGNVEQYF. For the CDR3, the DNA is TGTGCCAGCAGTTCATTCACAGGGAACGTCGAGCAGTACTTC.

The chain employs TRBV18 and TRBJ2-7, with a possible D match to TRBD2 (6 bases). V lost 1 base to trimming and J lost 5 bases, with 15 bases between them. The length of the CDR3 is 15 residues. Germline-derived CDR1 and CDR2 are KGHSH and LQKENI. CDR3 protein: CASSPHVGQRDEQYF. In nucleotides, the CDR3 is TGTGCCAGCTCACCACATGTGGGGCAGCGGGACGAGCAGTACTTC.

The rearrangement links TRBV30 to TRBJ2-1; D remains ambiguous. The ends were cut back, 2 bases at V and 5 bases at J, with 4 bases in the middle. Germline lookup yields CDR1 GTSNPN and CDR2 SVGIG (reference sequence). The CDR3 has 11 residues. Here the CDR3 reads CAWSLDNEQFF. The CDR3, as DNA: TGTGCCTGGAGTCTGGACAATGAGCAGTTCTTC.

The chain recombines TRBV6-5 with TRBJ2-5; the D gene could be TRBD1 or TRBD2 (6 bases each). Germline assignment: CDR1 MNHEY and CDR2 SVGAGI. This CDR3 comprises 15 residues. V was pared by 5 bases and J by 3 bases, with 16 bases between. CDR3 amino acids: CASSPSGGTEETQYF. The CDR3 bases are TGTGCCAGCAGTCCCTCCGGGGGCACCGAAGAGACCCAGTACTTC.

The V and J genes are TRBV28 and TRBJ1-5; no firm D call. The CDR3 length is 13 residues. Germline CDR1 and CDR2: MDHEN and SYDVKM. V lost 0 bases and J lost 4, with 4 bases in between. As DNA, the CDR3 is TGTGCCAGCAGTTTATGGGGGAATCAGCCCCAGCATTTT. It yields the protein CASSLWGNQPQHF.

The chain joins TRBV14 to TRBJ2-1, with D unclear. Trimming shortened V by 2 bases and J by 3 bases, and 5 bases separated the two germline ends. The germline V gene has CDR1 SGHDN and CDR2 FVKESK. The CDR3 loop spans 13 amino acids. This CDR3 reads CASSQSYYNEQFF. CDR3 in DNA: TGTGCCAGCAGCCAATCTTACTACAATGAGCAGTTCTTC.